This T cell receptor beta chain was identified in a study of T-cell memory formation after mild COVID-19. This CDR3 is 15 amino acids long. Trimming removed 4 bases from V and 2 bases from J, with 12 bases in between. TCRdb recomputed calls from the 5' RACE reads with MiXCR, one row per CDR3 protein. The sample holds roughly 350,000 distinct CDR3 sequences; 20% to 25% are singletons and the top ten take around 13%. The TCR originated in an adult woman who had mild COVID-19 (a few samples of this study predate the infection). Cell type and time point are not known. The sequencing input was PBMCs or a T cell subset sorted from them (not recorded which). This rearrangement joins TRBV12-3 or TRBV12-4 to TRBJ1-5; D possibly corresponds to TRBD1 (5 bases). The CDR3 region is CASSWQGSGNQPQHF. The CDR3 DNA sequence: TGTGCCAGCAGTTGGCAGGGTTCGGGCAATCAGCCCCAGCATTTT.